One sample yielded the 15 T cell receptor beta chains listed below, sequenced in a study of T cell clonotyping in hematopoietic cell transplantation. Assay used: immunoSEQ multiplex PCR; TCRdb lists only in-frame clones, some missing. The sample contains 6,500 to 8,000 clones, approximately 86% of which appear only once. Noted time point: recipient sample about 28 days before transplant, after cytoreduction. This sample comprised peripheral blood mononuclear cells, obtained before stem cell transplant. All receptors come from a man younger than 45 with acute myeloid leukemia. Some clones in this sample may be carry-over from other donors' samples.

V gene TRBV19 combines with J gene TRBJ1-5, with TRBD1 as a possible D gene (5 bases). The V gene lost 4 bases and the J gene lost 0 bases, with 10 bases spanning the gap. From germline, CDR1 is LNHDA and CDR2 SQIVND (reference sequence). The CDR3 consists of 15 residues. CDR3 loop: CASSRQIYSNQPQHF. In nucleotides, the CDR3 is TGTGCCAGTAGTAGACAGATCTATAGCAATCAGCCCCAGCATTTT. The entire variable domain, with the rest obtained from reference TRBV19 and TRBJ1-5, is as follows: DGGITQSPKYLFRKEGQNVTLSCEQNLNHDAMYWYRQDPGQGLRLIYYSQIVNDFQKGDIAEGYSVSREKKESFPLTVTSAQKNPTAFYLCASSRQIYSNQPQHFGDGTRLSIL.

The chain joins TRBV2 to TRBJ2-3; 8 positions match TRBD2. Unmatched junction bases numbered 20, after V lost 6 bases and J lost 3 bases. Germline CDR1 SNHLY, CDR2 FYNNEI. This CDR3 is 19 amino acids long. CDR3 sequence (DNA): TGTGCCAGCAGAAAAGCGGGAGCCTCCCGGGTTATTGGGACAGATACGCAGTATTTT. Protein sequence: CASRKAGASRVIGTDTQYF.

This chain uses TRBV6-5 with TRBJ2-7; D is unclear. Germline loops: CDR1 MNHEY, CDR2 SVGAGI. The CDR3 runs to 12 residues. Trimming stripped 2 bases from V and 9 bases from J, with 11 bases between. As DNA, the CDR3 is TGTGCCAGCAGTTACGGGTCGGGTTGGCAGTACTTC. It specifies CASSYGSGWQYF.

The CDR3 DNA follows: TGTGCCACCAGCAGAGATGAAGGACCCTACGAGCAGTACTTC. Translated: CATSRDEGPYEQYF. The chain recombines TRBV15 with TRBJ2-7; D remains ambiguous. V lost 0 bases and J 2 bases, leaving 8 bases between the germline ends. The CDR3 spans 14 residues. Germline V CDR1 and CDR2: LNHNV, YYDKDF (reference sequence).

The chain carries TRBV6-5 and TRBJ2-3; D is perhaps TRBD1 (6 bases). Germline CDR1 MNHEY, CDR2 SVGAGI. Trimming took 3 bases from V and 0 from J, leaving 13 bases between them. This CDR3 comprises 16 residues. In nucleotides, the CDR3 is TGTGCCAGCAGTTATGTCAGGGGCTCTAGCACAGATACGCAGTATTTT. Protein: CASSYVRGSSTDTQYF.

The rearrangement links TRBV11-1 to TRBJ2-5; 9 bases line up with TRBD1. Germline CDR1 is SGHAT and CDR2 is FQDESV (reference sequence). With 1 base clipped from V and 5 bases from J, the junction kept 8 bases outside the gene matches. The CDR3 covers 16 residues. The CDR3 sequence is CASSLGSGTGLETQYF. The CDR3 nucleotides read TGTGCCAGCAGCTTAGGATCCGGGACAGGGCTTGAGACCCAGTACTTC.

The chain combines TRBV9 with TRBJ2-7, with 9 bases fitting TRBD2. Germline CDR1 SGDLS, CDR2 YYNGEE. V lost 2 bases to trimming and J lost 2 bases; unmatched junction nucleotides: 2. The CDR3 consists of 14 residues. As DNA, the CDR3 is TGTGCCAGCAGCGTGACTAGCGGCCCCTACGAGCAGTACTTC. This encodes CASSVTSGPYEQYF.

This clone was found once. V and J are TRBV6-5 and TRBJ2-7; D might be TRBD1 (5 bases). The CDR3 sequence is 12 residues long. Trimming pared 2 bases from V and 6 bases from J, leaving 8 bases between. Germline lookup yields CDR1 MNHEY and CDR2 SVGAGI. DNA for the CDR3: TGTGCCAGCAGTTACAGGGGTAGCGAGCAGTACTTC. It yields the protein CASSYRGSEQYF.

The table lists this clone with a count of one. The chain links TRBV7-9 to TRBJ1-5; D is unresolved. With 1 base removed from V and 4 bases from J, the gap between germline ends came to 14 bases. Germline values: CDR1 SEHNR, CDR2 FQNEAQ (reference sequence). The CDR3 is 16 residues long. The CDR3 spells CASSLGGAGLNQPQHF. CDR3 bases: TGTGCCAGCAGCTTAGGGGGTGCGGGATTAAATCAGCCCCAGCATTTT.

The genes are TRBV28 and TRBJ1-1; D gene ambiguous. V shed 1 base and J shed 7 bases, with 10 bases lying between them. CDR3 length: 13 residues. Per the germline V gene, CDR1 is MDHEN and CDR2 is SYDVKM. CDR3: CASSLFSPIEAFF. The CDR3 nucleotides read TGTGCCAGCAGTTTATTTTCCCCAATTGAAGCTTTCTTT.

The CDR3 region is CASSHMRTSPGSNEKLFF. In nucleotides, the CDR3 is TGCGCCAGCAGCCACATGAGGACCTCCCCAGGATCTAATGAAAAACTGTTTTTT. V is TRBV4-3 and J is TRBJ1-4; D gene uncertain. V shed 3 bases and J shed 3 bases, with 20 bases lying between them. This CDR3 spans 18 amino acids. The germline gives CDR1 LGHNA, CDR2 YSLEER.

The chain couples TRBV5-6 to TRBJ1-6; D gene unclear. Per germline, CDR1 SGHDT and CDR2 YYEEEE. The CDR3 consists of 14 residues. Trimming stripped 2 bases from V and 3 bases from J, with 6 bases between. The chain's CDR3 is CASSFGDYNSPLHF. The CDR3 region has the DNA TGTGCCAGCAGCTTCGGAGACTATAATTCACCCCTCCACTTT.

This sequence joins TRBV30 and TRBJ2-5; 7 nucleotides match TRBD2. The germline gives CDR1 GTSNPN, CDR2 SVGIG (reference sequence). This CDR3 is built from 12 residues. Germline trimming cut 4 bases from V and 5 bases from J; bases unmatched to any gene: 4. The CDR3 region is CAWNGGGETQYF. The CDR3 DNA reads TGTGCCTGGAATGGGGGAGGGGAGACCCAGTACTTC.

V usage is TRBV19 and J usage is TRBJ1-1; 8 positions agree with TRBD1. V lost 9 bases and J lost 4; bases outside the gene matches: 7. CDR1 is LNHDA and CDR2 is SQIVND in the germline V gene (reference sequence). This CDR3 contains 13 residues. CDR3 residues: CASHQDRGTEAFF. Here the CDR3 DNA reads TGTGCCAGCCATCAAGACAGGGGCACTGAAGCTTTCTTT.

The genes are TRBV7-3 and TRBJ2-2; 9 bases are shared with TRBD1. CDR1 SGHTA and CDR2 FQGTGA come from the germline V gene. Germline trimming cut 1 base from V and 5 bases from J; bases unmatched to any gene: 5. The CDR3 is 16 residues long. As DNA, the CDR3 is TGTGCCAGCAGCTTAATGGGACAGGGTAGTACCGGGGAGCTGTTTTTT. Translated: CASSLMGQGSTGELFF.